A selection of T cell receptor beta chains follows, all from one sample in a study of T cells in Graves' hyperthyroidism and ophthalmopathy. TCRdb ran MiXCR on the multiplex PCR reads and lists one entry per CDR3 protein. This table has a few hundred thousand distinct CDR3 sequences, about 16% appearing once. The sequencing input was blood. The receptors shown here come from a man between 35 and 55 years old with Graves' hyperthyroidism. Each CDR3 is given with its conserved first and last residue. The D gene is left open where the match is weak. Some rows have no size entry. The others give once, few or many, or a class for an expanded clone.

clone size: many; CDR3 length: 14; D gene: TRBD2; V gene: TRBV20-1; J gene: TRBJ2-7; CDR3 protein: CSARRRLAEYEQYF; CDR3 DNA: TGCAGTGCTAGACGGCGGCTAGCGGAATACGAGCAGTACTTC
clone size: .; CDR3 length: 15; D gene: TRBD2; V gene: TRBV5-1; J gene: TRBJ2-3; CDR3 protein: CASRELAGGTDTQYF; CDR3 DNA: TGCGCCAGCAGAGAACTAGCGGGGGGCACAGATACGCAGTATTTT
clone size: many; CDR3 length: 13; D gene: .; V gene: TRBV7-3; J gene: TRBJ1-2; CDR3 protein: CASSPDKNYGYTF; CDR3 DNA: TGTGCCAGCAGCCCGGACAAAAACTATGGCTACACCTTC
clone size: many; CDR3 length: 15; D gene: .; V gene: TRBV7-2; J gene: TRBJ2-6; CDR3 protein: CASSLVAAGANVLTF; CDR3 DNA: TGTGCCAGCAGCTTAGTAGCGGCTGGGGCCAACGTCCTGACTTTC
clone size: many; CDR3 length: 13; D gene: .; V gene: TRBV28; J gene: TRBJ1-2; CDR3 protein: CASRLDSGYGYTF; CDR3 DNA: TGTGCCAGCAGACTCGACAGTGGCTATGGCTACACCTTC
clone size: few; CDR3 length: 13; D gene: .; V gene: TRBV19; J gene: TRBJ2-1; CDR3 protein: CASRRRGQDEQFF; CDR3 DNA: TGTGCCAGTAGGCGCCGAGGGCAGGATGAGCAGTTCTTC
clone size: .; CDR3 length: 15; D gene: .; V gene: TRBV7-9; J gene: TRBJ2-2; CDR3 protein: CASSPPEMGTGELFF; CDR3 DNA: TGTGCCAGCAGCCCACCCGAGATGGGAACCGGGGAGCTGTTTTTT
clone size: .; CDR3 length: 15; D gene: TRBD2; V gene: TRBV28; J gene: TRBJ2-7; CDR3 protein: CASSFFRTSGNEQYF; CDR3 DNA: TGTGCCAGCAGTTTCTTTCGGACTAGCGGCAACGAGCAGTACTTC
clone size: many; CDR3 length: 16; D gene: .; V gene: TRBV6-2/TRBV6-3; J gene: TRBJ2-3; CDR3 protein: CASSYSLLGTTDTQYF; CDR3 DNA: TGTGCCAGCAGTTACTCCCTATTGGGCACCACAGATACGCAGTATTTT
clone size: many; CDR3 length: 14; D gene: .; V gene: TRBV5-1; J gene: TRBJ2-7; CDR3 protein: CASSLVRQPYEQYF; CDR3 DNA: TGCGCCAGCAGCTTGGTCCGTCAGCCCTACGAGCAGTACTTC
clone size: many; CDR3 length: 17; D gene: .; V gene: TRBV6-5; J gene: TRBJ1-5; CDR3 protein: CASSYSVGAGGNQPQHF; CDR3 DNA: TGTGCCAGCAGTTACTCGGTAGGGGCAGGCGGCAATCAGCCCCAGCATTTT
clone size: .; CDR3 length: 18; D gene: .; V gene: TRBV28; J gene: TRBJ1-1; CDR3 protein: CATVDRRTLGDRNTEAFF; CDR3 DNA: TGTGCCACCGTCGACAGGCGTACGCTCGGCGATCGGAACACTGAAGCTTTCTTT
clone size: few; CDR3 length: 14; D gene: .; V gene: TRBV19; J gene: TRBJ1-1; CDR3 protein: CASIQPGPNTEAFF; CDR3 DNA: TGTGCCAGTATTCAACCGGGCCCGAACACTGAAGCTTTCTTT
clone size: .; CDR3 length: 15; D gene: .; V gene: TRBV6-1; J gene: TRBJ1-3; CDR3 protein: CASSDLRDGGNTIYF; CDR3 DNA: TGTGCCAGCAGTGATCTCCGGGACGGAGGAAACACCATATATTTT
clone size: .; CDR3 length: 14; D gene: .; V gene: TRBV6-6; J gene: TRBJ2-4; CDR3 protein: CASSYGQGKNIQYF; CDR3 DNA: TGTGCCAGCAGTTACGGGCAGGGAAAGAACATTCAGTACTTC
clone size: .; CDR3 length: 14; D gene: .; V gene: TRBV28; J gene: TRBJ1-5; CDR3 protein: CASSFRQVGQPQHF; CDR3 DNA: TGTGCCAGCAGTTTTCGGCAGGTGGGTCAGCCCCAGCATTTT
clone size: many; CDR3 length: 13; D gene: .; V gene: TRBV3-1; J gene: TRBJ2-5; CDR3 protein: CASSPVGVETQYF; CDR3 DNA: TGTGCCAGCAGCCCGGTTGGGGTAGAGACCCAGTACTTC
clone size: .; CDR3 length: 15; D gene: TRBD1; V gene: TRBV5-1; J gene: TRBJ2-5; CDR3 protein: CASSTTRQGGETQYF; CDR3 DNA: TGTGCCAGCAGCACCACTCGACAGGGTGGGGAGACCCAGTACTTC
clone size: many; CDR3 length: 14; D gene: .; V gene: TRBV28; J gene: TRBJ1-1; CDR3 protein: CASSLTSSGPEAFF; CDR3 DNA: TGTGCCAGCAGTTTAACCAGTAGCGGTCCTGAAGCTTTCTTT
clone size: few; CDR3 length: 11; D gene: .; V gene: TRBV18; J gene: TRBJ2-7; CDR3 protein: CASGGATEQYF; CDR3 DNA: TGTGCCAGCGGGGGGGCCACCGAGCAGTACTTC
clone size: .; CDR3 length: 14; D gene: .; V gene: TRBV19; J gene: TRBJ2-2; CDR3 protein: CASRNRVYTGELFF; CDR3 DNA: TGTGCCAGTAGGAACAGGGTATACACCGGGGAGCTGTTTTTT
clone size: .; CDR3 length: 15; D gene: .; V gene: TRBV9; J gene: TRBJ2-7; CDR3 protein: CASSGGGVLSYEQYF; CDR3 DNA: TGTGCCAGCAGCGGAGGCGGGGTACTATCCTACGAGCAGTACTTC
clone size: .; CDR3 length: 14; D gene: .; V gene: TRBV18; J gene: TRBJ2-7; CDR3 protein: CASSPSGSGAEQYF; CDR3 DNA: TGTGCCAGCTCACCTTCCGGGAGTGGGGCCGAGCAGTACTTC
clone size: many; CDR3 length: 14; D gene: .; V gene: TRBV5-4; J gene: TRBJ2-1; CDR3 protein: CASSLGQSYNEQFF; CDR3 DNA: TGTGCCAGCAGCTTGGGACAGTCCTACAATGAGCAGTTCTTC
clone size: .; CDR3 length: 16; D gene: TRBD2; V gene: TRBV24-1; J gene: TRBJ2-1; CDR3 protein: CATLSTGGPSYNEQFF; CDR3 DNA: TGTGCCACCCTTAGCACGGGGGGGCCCTCCTACAATGAGCAGTTCTTC
clone size: .; CDR3 length: 15; D gene: .; V gene: TRBV7-6; J gene: TRBJ2-3; CDR3 protein: CASSLPSGNTDTQYF; CDR3 DNA: TGTGCCAGCAGCTTACCCTCAGGAAACACAGATACGCAGTATTTT
clone size: many; CDR3 length: 14; D gene: TRBD1; V gene: TRBV20-1; J gene: TRBJ2-7; CDR3 protein: CSAEGGLVVREQYF; CDR3 DNA: TGCAGTGCTGAAGGGGGCCTGGTGGTGCGGGAGCAGTACTTC
clone size: once; CDR3 length: 15; D gene: TRBD1; V gene: TRBV2; J gene: TRBJ1-1; CDR3 protein: CASSGPTGAPSEAFF; CDR3 DNA: TGTGCCAGCAGTGGGCCTACAGGGGCCCCCTCTGAAGCTTTCTTT
clone size: .; CDR3 length: 16; D gene: TRBD1; V gene: TRBV4-3; J gene: TRBJ2-1; CDR3 protein: CASSHQAGTGDNEQFF; CDR3 DNA: TGCGCCAGCAGCCACCAGGCCGGGACAGGGGACAATGAGCAGTTCTTC
clone size: .; CDR3 length: 14; D gene: .; V gene: TRBV2; J gene: TRBJ1-1; CDR3 protein: CASSETGIGTEAFF; CDR3 DNA: TGTGCCAGCAGTGAAACAGGGATTGGGACTGAAGCTTTCTTT
clone size: many; CDR3 length: 16; D gene: TRBD1; V gene: TRBV7-2; J gene: TRBJ1-3; CDR3 protein: CASSLDRGVSGNTIYF; CDR3 DNA: TGTGCCAGCAGCTTAGACAGGGGCGTTTCTGGAAACACCATATATTTT
clone size: many; CDR3 length: 14; D gene: TRBD2; V gene: TRBV20-1; J gene: TRBJ2-7; CDR3 protein: CSAPLAGGAYEQYF; CDR3 DNA: TGCAGTGCACCACTAGCGGGTGGTGCCTACGAGCAGTACTTC
clone size: .; CDR3 length: 12; D gene: .; V gene: TRBV30; J gene: TRBJ2-7; CDR3 protein: CAWSVHVHEQYF; CDR3 DNA: TGTGCCTGGAGTGTACACGTGCACGAGCAGTACTTC
clone size: .; CDR3 length: 15; D gene: TRBD2; V gene: TRBV7-2; J gene: TRBJ2-7; CDR3 protein: CASSITSGHTYEQYF; CDR3 DNA: TGTGCCAGCAGCATCACTAGCGGCCACACCTACGAGCAGTACTTC
clone size: few; CDR3 length: 14; D gene: .; V gene: TRBV6-1; J gene: TRBJ1-4; CDR3 protein: CASRTQGGREKLFF; CDR3 DNA: TGTGCCAGCAGAACACAGGGCGGTCGAGAAAAACTGTTTTTT
clone size: many; CDR3 length: 16; D gene: .; V gene: TRBV28; J gene: TRBJ1-1; CDR3 protein: CASSRTGDQKNTEAFF; CDR3 DNA: TGTGCCAGCAGTAGGACGGGGGATCAGAAGAACACTGAAGCTTTCTTT
clone size: .; CDR3 length: 14; D gene: TRBD1; V gene: TRBV12-3/TRBV12-4; J gene: TRBJ2-7; CDR3 protein: CASRGWGQGDEQYF; CDR3 DNA: TGTGCCAGCAGGGGCTGGGGACAGGGGGACGAGCAGTACTTC
clone size: .; CDR3 length: 15; D gene: .; V gene: TRBV7-3; J gene: TRBJ2-1; CDR3 protein: CASSSLHGAPNEQFF; CDR3 DNA: TGTGCCAGCAGCTCCCTCCACGGGGCCCCCAATGAGCAGTTCTTC
clone size: many; CDR3 length: 14; D gene: .; V gene: TRBV28; J gene: TRBJ1-1; CDR3 protein: CASSFPPREVKAFF; CDR3 DNA: TGTGCCAGCAGTTTCCCCCCTCGGGAGGTCAAGGCTTTCTTT
clone size: many; CDR3 length: 15; D gene: TRBD2; V gene: TRBV20-1; J gene: TRBJ2-3; CDR3 protein: CSAVLAGGRTDTQYF; CDR3 DNA: TGCAGTGCAGTACTAGCGGGGGGGCGTACAGATACGCAGTATTTT
clone size: many; CDR3 length: 14; D gene: .; V gene: TRBV12-3/TRBV12-4; J gene: TRBJ1-1; CDR3 protein: CASSFLEGNTEAFF; CDR3 DNA: TGTGCCAGCAGTTTTCTCGAGGGGAACACTGAAGCTTTCTTT
clone size: many; CDR3 length: 13; D gene: .; V gene: TRBV7-9; J gene: TRBJ2-5; CDR3 protein: CASSLVGAETQYF; CDR3 DNA: TGTGCCAGCAGCTTAGTAGGGGCGGAGACCCAGTACTTC
clone size: many; CDR3 length: 16; D gene: TRBD1; V gene: TRBV18; J gene: TRBJ2-5; CDR3 protein: CASSPRVRDSILTQYF; CDR3 DNA: TGTGCCAGCTCACCACGGGTTCGGGACAGTATCTTGACCCAGTACTTC
clone size: .; CDR3 length: 14; D gene: .; V gene: TRBV30; J gene: TRBJ1-2; CDR3 protein: CAWSDVRPRYGYTF; CDR3 DNA: TGTGCCTGGAGTGACGTGAGACCCCGCTATGGCTACACCTTC
clone size: .; CDR3 length: 13; D gene: .; V gene: TRBV11-2; J gene: TRBJ2-5; CDR3 protein: CASSARVGETQYF; CDR3 DNA: TGTGCCAGCAGCGCCAGGGTCGGGGAGACCCAGTACTTC
clone size: few; CDR3 length: 13; D gene: TRBD1; V gene: TRBV29-1; J gene: TRBJ2-1; CDR3 protein: CSVGGTGSNEQFF; CDR3 DNA: TGCAGCGTCGGTGGGACAGGGTCCAATGAGCAGTTCTTC
clone size: many; CDR3 length: 15; D gene: .; V gene: TRBV28; J gene: TRBJ2-3; CDR3 protein: CASSLRGDHPDTQYF; CDR3 DNA: TGTGCCAGCAGTTTAAGGGGGGACCACCCCGATACGCAGTATTTT
clone size: many; CDR3 length: 16; D gene: .; V gene: TRBV3-1; J gene: TRBJ2-3; CDR3 protein: CASSQGYFRVGDTQYF; CDR3 DNA: TGTGCCAGCAGCCAAGGGTACTTCAGGGTTGGAGATACGCAGTATTTT
clone size: few; CDR3 length: 16; D gene: TRBD1; V gene: TRBV5-1; J gene: TRBJ1-4; CDR3 protein: CASSTSGTATNEKLFF; CDR3 DNA: TGCGCCAGCAGCACATCCGGGACAGCAACTAATGAAAAACTGTTTTTT
clone size: .; CDR3 length: 14; D gene: TRBD1; V gene: TRBV6-2/TRBV6-3; J gene: TRBJ1-5; CDR3 protein: CASSLTGAGQPQHF; CDR3 DNA: TGTGCCAGCAGTTTAACAGGGGCGGGTCAGCCCCAGCATTTT
clone size: many; CDR3 length: 15; D gene: .; V gene: TRBV9; J gene: TRBJ2-7; CDR3 protein: CASSVDGGSAYEQYF; CDR3 DNA: TGTGCCAGCAGCGTAGATGGGGGTTCGGCCTACGAGCAGTACTTC